The source of this T cell receptor beta chain is a study of T cell responses to AZD1222 COVID-19 vaccine. Study in general: Samples with a second dose at about 4 or about 12 weeks were pooled together. General observations from the study: The donors showed a predominance of white British ancestry and of females, with possible underestimation of clonal diversity.

CDR1 is SGHDN, CDR2 FVKESK, per germline. The CDR3 has 17 amino acids. Deletions cut 1 base from V and 7 bases from J, with 21 bases between. Concerning this clone itself: Its matching antigen is unknown.

Measured with immunoSEQ multiplex PCR; TCRdb has only the in-frame clones, and not every one. Seen here are some 160,000 clones, 92% observed once, and the top ten hold 1.5% to 2%. This receptor was obtained from an adult in good health. The chain joins TRBV14 to TRBJ2-3; D not resolved. This material consisted of peripheral blood, taken on day 0 of AZD1222 vaccination. The CDR3 here is CASSQGPLAGQLHTQYF. In DNA form, the CDR3 reads TGTGCCAGCAGCCAAGGTCCTCTGGCAGGCCAGTTGCATACGCAGTATTTT.